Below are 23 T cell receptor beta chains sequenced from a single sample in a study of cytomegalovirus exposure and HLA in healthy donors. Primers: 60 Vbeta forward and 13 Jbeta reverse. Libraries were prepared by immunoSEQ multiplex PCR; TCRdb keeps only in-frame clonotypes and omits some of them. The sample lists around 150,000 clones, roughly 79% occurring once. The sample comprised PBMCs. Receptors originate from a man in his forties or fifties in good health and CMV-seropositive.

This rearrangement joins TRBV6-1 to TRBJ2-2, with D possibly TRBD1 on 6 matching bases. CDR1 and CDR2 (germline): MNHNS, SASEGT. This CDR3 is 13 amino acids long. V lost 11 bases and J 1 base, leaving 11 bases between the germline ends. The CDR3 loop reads CAGGQKNTGELFF. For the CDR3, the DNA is TGTGCCGGTGGACAGAAGAACACCGGGGAGCTGTTTTTT.

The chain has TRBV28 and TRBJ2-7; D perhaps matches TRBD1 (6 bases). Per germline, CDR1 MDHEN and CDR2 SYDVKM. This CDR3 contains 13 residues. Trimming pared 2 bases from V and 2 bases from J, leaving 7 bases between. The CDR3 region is CASSLGQTYEQYV. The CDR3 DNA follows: TGTGCCAGCAGTTTAGGACAGACCTACGAGCAGTACGTC.

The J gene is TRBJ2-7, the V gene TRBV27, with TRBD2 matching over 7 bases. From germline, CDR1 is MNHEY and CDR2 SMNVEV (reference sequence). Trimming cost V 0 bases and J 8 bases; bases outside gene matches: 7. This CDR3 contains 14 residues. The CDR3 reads CASSLSRTSPQQYF. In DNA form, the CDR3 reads TGTGCCAGCAGTTTATCGAGGACTAGTCCCCAGCAGTACTTC.

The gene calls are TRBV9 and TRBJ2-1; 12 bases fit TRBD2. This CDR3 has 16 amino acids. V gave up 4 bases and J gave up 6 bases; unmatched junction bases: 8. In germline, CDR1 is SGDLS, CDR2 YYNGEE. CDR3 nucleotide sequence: TGTGCCAGCAGCACACGGACTAGCGGGGCTCCCAATGAGCAGTTCTTC. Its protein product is CASSTRTSGAPNEQFF.

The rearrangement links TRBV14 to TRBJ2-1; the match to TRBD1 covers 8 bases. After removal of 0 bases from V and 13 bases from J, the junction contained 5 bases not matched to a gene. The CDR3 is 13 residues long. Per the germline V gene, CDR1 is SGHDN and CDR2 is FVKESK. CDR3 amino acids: CASSQDWTGIQFF. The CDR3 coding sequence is TGTGCCAGCAGCCAAGACTGGACAGGGATCCAGTTCTTC.

The CDR3 sequence: CATSGEGQDDEKLFF. The CDR3 coding sequence is TGTGCCACCAGCGGGGAGGGACAGGATGACGAAAAACTGTTTTTT. The V and J genes are TRBV15 and TRBJ1-4; TRBD1 matches 8 bases. The CDR3 runs 15 residues. J lost 8 bases, V lost 5 bases, and 10 bases had no gene match. Germline loops: CDR1 LNHNV, CDR2 YYDKDF (reference sequence).

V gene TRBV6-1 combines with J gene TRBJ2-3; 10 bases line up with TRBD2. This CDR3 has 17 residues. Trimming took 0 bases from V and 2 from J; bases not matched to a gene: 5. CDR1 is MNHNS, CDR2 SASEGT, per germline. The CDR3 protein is CASSEAASGGPTDTQYF. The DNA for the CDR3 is TGTGCCAGCAGTGAAGCAGCTAGCGGGGGACCCACAGATACGCAGTATTTT.

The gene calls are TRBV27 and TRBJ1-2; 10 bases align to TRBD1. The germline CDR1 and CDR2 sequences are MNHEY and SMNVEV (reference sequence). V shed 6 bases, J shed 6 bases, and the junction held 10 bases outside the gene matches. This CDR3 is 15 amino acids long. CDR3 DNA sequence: TGTGCCAGCAGGGGGACAGGGGTCGGACTTGATGGCTACACCTTC. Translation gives CASRGTGVGLDGYTF.

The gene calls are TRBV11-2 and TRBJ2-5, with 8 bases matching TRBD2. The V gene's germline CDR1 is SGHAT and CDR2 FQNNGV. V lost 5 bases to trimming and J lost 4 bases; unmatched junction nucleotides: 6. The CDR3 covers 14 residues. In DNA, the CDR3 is TGTGCCAGCAGCCTCGGACTAGCCCGAGAGACCCAGTACTTC. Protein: CASSLGLARETQYF.

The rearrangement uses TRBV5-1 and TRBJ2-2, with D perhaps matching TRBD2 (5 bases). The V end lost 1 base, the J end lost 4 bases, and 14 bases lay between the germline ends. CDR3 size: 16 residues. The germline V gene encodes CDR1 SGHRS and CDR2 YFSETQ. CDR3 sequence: CASSLIAYGSTGELFF. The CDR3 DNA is TGCGCCAGCAGCTTGATAGCGTATGGGAGCACCGGGGAGCTGTTTTTT. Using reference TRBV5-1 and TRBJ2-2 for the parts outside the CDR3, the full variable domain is KAGVTQTPRYLIKTRGQQVTLSCSPISGHRSVSWYQQTPGQGLQFLFEYFSETQRNKGNFPGRFSGRQFSNSRSEMNVSTLELGDSALYLCASSLIAYGSTGELFFGEGSRLTVL.

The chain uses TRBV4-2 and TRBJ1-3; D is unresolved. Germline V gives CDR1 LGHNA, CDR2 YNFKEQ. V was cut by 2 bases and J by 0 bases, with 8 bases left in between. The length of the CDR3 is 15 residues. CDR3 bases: TGTGCCAGCAGCCAAATGAGGAGCTCTGGAAACACCATATATTTT. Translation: CASSQMRSSGNTIYF.

CDR3 DNA: TGTGCCAGCAGCCAAGAGGCGGGGGCCGGAGATACGCAGTATTTT. Its translation: CASSQEAGAGDTQYF. J is TRBJ2-3 and V is TRBV4-2; possible D gene TRBD2, 7 bases. CDR1 and CDR2 from the germline V gene are LGHNA and YNFKEQ. Trimming left V 0 bases short and J 5 bases short, with 12 bases between. The CDR3 sequence is 15 residues long.

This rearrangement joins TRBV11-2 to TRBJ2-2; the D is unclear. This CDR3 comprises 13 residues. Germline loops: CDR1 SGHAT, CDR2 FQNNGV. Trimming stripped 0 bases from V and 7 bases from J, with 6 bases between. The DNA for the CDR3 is TGTGCCAGCAGCTTAGATAGAGTCGGGGAGCTGTTTTTT. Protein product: CASSLDRVGELFF.

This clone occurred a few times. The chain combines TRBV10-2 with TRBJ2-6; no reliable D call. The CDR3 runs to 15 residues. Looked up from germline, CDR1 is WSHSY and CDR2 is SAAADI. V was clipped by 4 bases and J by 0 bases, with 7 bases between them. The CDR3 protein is CASSVASSGANVLTF. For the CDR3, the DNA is TGCGCCAGCAGTGTAGCAAGCTCTGGGGCCAACGTCCTGACTTTC.

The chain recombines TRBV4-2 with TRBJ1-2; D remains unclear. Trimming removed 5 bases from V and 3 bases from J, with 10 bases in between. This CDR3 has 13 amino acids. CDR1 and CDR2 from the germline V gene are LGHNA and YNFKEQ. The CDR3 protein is CASSGGAHYGYTF. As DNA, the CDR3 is TGTGCCAGCAGCGGAGGCGCGCACTATGGCTACACCTTC.

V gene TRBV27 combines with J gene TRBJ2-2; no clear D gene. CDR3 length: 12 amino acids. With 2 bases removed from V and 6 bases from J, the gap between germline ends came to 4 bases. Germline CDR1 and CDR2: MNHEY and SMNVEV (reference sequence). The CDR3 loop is CASSLRAGELFF. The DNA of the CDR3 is TGTGCCAGCAGTTTACGGGCCGGGGAGCTGTTTTTT.

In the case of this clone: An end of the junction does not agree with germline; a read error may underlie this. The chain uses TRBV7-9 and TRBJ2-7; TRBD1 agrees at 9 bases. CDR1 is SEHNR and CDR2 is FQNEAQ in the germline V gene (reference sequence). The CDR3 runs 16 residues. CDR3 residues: CSSSPETGQGAHEQYF. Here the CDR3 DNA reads TGTTCCAGCAGCCCGGAGACGGGACAGGGTGCCCACGAGCAGTACTTC.

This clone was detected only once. The CDR3 sequence: CASSLGDRTYEQYF. The CDR3 DNA follows: TGCGCCAGCAGCTTGGGGGACAGAACCTACGAGCAGTACTTC. The rearrangement joins TRBV5-1 to TRBJ2-7; 7 nucleotides match TRBD1. The ends lost 0 bases at V and 2 bases at J; junction bases unmatched: 2. CDR1 and CDR2 from the germline V gene are SGHRS and YFSETQ. The CDR3 spans 14 residues.

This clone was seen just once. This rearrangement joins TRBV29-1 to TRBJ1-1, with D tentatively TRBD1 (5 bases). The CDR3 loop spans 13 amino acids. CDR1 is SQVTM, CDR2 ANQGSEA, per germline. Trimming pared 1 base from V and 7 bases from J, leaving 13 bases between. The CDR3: CSVEVGQGVEAFF. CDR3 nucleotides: TGCAGCGTTGAAGTAGGGCAGGGTGTTGAAGCTTTCTTT.

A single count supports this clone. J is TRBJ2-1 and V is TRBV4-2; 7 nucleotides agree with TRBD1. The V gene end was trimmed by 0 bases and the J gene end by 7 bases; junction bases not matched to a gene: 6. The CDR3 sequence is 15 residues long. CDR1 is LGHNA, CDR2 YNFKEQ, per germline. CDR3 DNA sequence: TGTGCCAGCAGCCAAGAAGGGGGCAAGGGAAATGAGCAGTTCTTC. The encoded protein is CASSQEGGKGNEQFF.

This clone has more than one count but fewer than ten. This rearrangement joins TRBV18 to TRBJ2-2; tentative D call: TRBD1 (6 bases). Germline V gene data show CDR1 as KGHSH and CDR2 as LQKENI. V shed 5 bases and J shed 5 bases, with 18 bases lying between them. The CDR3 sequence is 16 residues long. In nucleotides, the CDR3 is TGTGCCAGCTCATCTACAGGGAGTCCCCAAACCGGGGAGCTGTTTTTT. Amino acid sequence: CASSSTGSPQTGELFF.

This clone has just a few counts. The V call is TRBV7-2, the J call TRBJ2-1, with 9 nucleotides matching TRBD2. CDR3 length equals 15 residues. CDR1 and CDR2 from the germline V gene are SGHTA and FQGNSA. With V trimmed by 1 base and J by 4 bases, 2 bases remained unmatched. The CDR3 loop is CASSLVSGGYNEQFF. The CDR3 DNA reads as TGTGCCAGCAGCTTAGTTAGCGGGGGTTACAATGAGCAGTTCTTC. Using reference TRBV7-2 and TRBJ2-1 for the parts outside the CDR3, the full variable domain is GAGVSQSPSNKVTEKGKDVELRCDPISGHTALYWYRQSLGQGLEFLIYFQGNSAPDKSGLPSDRFSAERTGGSVSTLTIQRTQQEDSAVYLCASSLVSGGYNEQFFGPGTRLTVL.

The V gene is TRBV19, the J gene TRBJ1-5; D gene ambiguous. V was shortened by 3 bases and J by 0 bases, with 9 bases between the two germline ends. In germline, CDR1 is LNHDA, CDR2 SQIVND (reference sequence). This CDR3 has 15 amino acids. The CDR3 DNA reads TGTGCCAGTAGTATTATGACGGGTAGCAATCAGCCCCAGCATTTT. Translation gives CASSIMTGSNQPQHF.